The rows below give T cell receptor beta chains drawn from one sample of a study of response to subunit inactivated influenza vaccine. Using its own MiXCR run on the RT-PCR reads, TCRdb lists one record per CDR3 protein. This sample has roughly 780,000 distinct CDR3 sequences, with about a fifth found just once. The starting material was PBMCs from blood, obtained 5 days after vaccination. These receptors all come from a man aged 50-59 years who received an inactivated influenza vaccine. The CDR3 runs from the conserved cysteine through the conserved F or W. The order of the fields is clone size, V gene, J gene, D gene, CDR3 DNA, CDR3 protein. The D gene is left open where the match is weak. Size is stated for part of the rows, as once, few or many counts, or as a class when the clone is expanded.

>few|TRBV20-1|TRBJ1-1|TRBD1
TGCAGTGCTAGTTATCAGGGGGCTTTCTTAGGTACTGAAGCTTTCTTT
CSASYQGAFLGTEAFF
>many|TRBV5-1|TRBJ2-7|.
TGCGCCAGCAGCCAGGGACTGACTACCTACGAGCAGTACTTC
CASSQGLTTYEQYF
>.|TRBV7-2|TRBJ1-2|.
TGTGCCAGCAGCCCCGGGACCCCTATCCCCATCTATGGCTACACCTTC
CASSPGTPIPIYGYTF
>few|TRBV12-3/TRBV12-4|TRBJ2-3|TRBD2
TGTGCCAGCAGTCTAGGGACTAGCGGGGTACGCACAGATACGCAGTATTTT
CASSLGTSGVRTDTQYF
>many|TRBV7-9|TRBJ2-7|.
TGTGCCAGCAGCTTAGTGGGCAGGGGGGACTACGAGCAGTACTTC
CASSLVGRGDYEQYF
>few|TRBV18|TRBJ2-7|TRBD2
TGTGCCAGCTCCCCGCCAGGACTAGCGGGAGACTACGAGCAGTACTTC
CASSPPGLAGDYEQYF
>many|TRBV10-3|TRBJ1-4|TRBD1
TGTGCCATCAGTGTCACAGGGGGGAGCGAAGAAAAACTGTTTTTT
CAISVTGGSEEKLFF
>many|TRBV28|TRBJ2-3|.
TGTGCCAGCAGTTCCTTAGCGGAAGGGGGTCCAGATACGCAGTATTTT
CASSSLAEGGPDTQYF
>.|TRBV5-6|TRBJ2-5|.
TGTGCCAGCAGCTTGGGCGCGACGGGGGTTGTAGAGACCCAGTACTTC
CASSLGATGVVETQYF
>.|TRBV29-1|TRBJ1-2|.
TGCAGCGTTGAAAAATCCCCAGGCTATGGCTACACCTTC
CSVEKSPGYGYTF
>many|TRBV4-3|TRBJ2-1|.
TGCGCCAGCAGCCAATCGGGCGGTAACACCTACAATGAGCAGTTCTTC
CASSQSGGNTYNEQFF
>few|TRBV6-1|TRBJ2-4|TRBD1
TGTGCCAGCAGACCATTAGGACAGGTAGCCAAAAACATTCAGTACTTC
CASRPLGQVAKNIQYF
>few|TRBV12-3/TRBV12-4|TRBJ2-1|.
TGTGCCAGCAGTTTAACGGGGGATCGGACGAAGCAGTTCTTC
CASSLTGDRTKQFF
>.|TRBV4-3|TRBJ2-2|.
TGCGCCAGCAGCCAAGAATCCGGATGGAACACCGGGGAGCTGTTTTTT
CASSQESGWNTGELFF
>.|TRBV29-1|TRBJ1-1|TRBD1
TGCAGCGTTATCCCGACAGGGGCCGCGACGAACACTGAAGCTTTCTTT
CSVIPTGAATNTEAFF
>few|TRBV7-2|TRBJ2-7|.
TGTGCCAGCAGCTCGCTAGCGACCGAGCAGTACTTC
CASSSLATEQYF
>many|TRBV29-1|TRBJ2-7|.
TGCAGCGTCCAGGGGCTGGTCGACGAGCAGTACTTC
CSVQGLVDEQYF
>once|TRBV12-3/TRBV12-4|TRBJ1-5|.
TGTGCCAGCAGTGCCTGGACGGTGAGATTCAATCAGCCCCAGCATTTT
CASSAWTVRFNQPQHF
>few|TRBV20-1|TRBJ2-1|.
TGCAGTGCTATATCAAGAGGAGACGGGCAGTTCTTC
CSAISRGDGQFF
>few|TRBV10-3|TRBJ1-5|.
TGTGCCATCAGTGAGTCACCCCACGGAGGCTTTGGGAATCAGCCCCAGCATTTT
CAISESPHGGFGNQPQHF
>.|TRBV29-1|TRBJ2-1|TRBD2
TGCAGCGCCCGGACTAGCGGGATGGTTGAGCAGTTCTTC
CSARTSGMVEQFF
>few|TRBV5-1|TRBJ2-5|TRBD2
TGCGCCAGCAGCTTGGATTCGGGGGGAGCGCGGACCCAGTACTTC
CASSLDSGGARTQYF
>many|TRBV6-5|TRBJ2-2|.
TGTGCCAGCAGTTACTCGGTTGGGACCGGGGAGCTGTTTTTT
CASSYSVGTGELFF
>.|TRBV10-3|TRBJ1-2|.
TGTGCCATCAGTACCCAAGGACAGATTGGCTACACCTTC
CAISTQGQIGYTF
>.|TRBV29-1|TRBJ2-3|.
TGCAGCGTTGTTAGCACAGATACGCAGTATTTT
CSVVSTDTQYF
>few|TRBV12-3/TRBV12-4|TRBJ1-5|TRBD1
TGTGCCAGCAGTTTCGGACAGGGGAGGTCCGAGCCCCAGCATTTT
CASSFGQGRSEPQHF
>few|TRBV10-3|TRBJ2-1|.
TGTGCCATCAGTGAGTCGAAAGGGGGCTCCTACAATGAGCAGTTCTTC
CAISESKGGSYNEQFF
>few|TRBV5-6|TRBJ2-1|.
TGTGCCAGCAGCTTAGTAGAAGGGACAACCCTCTACAATGAGCAGTTCTTC
CASSLVEGTTLYNEQFF
>.|TRBV20-1|TRBJ2-7|.
TGCAGTGCTAGAGATCTTGGGTACGGCGAGCAGTACTTC
CSARDLGYGEQYF
>.|TRBV12-3/TRBV12-4|TRBJ2-7|TRBD2
TGTGCCAGCAGCCTGAGATGGGGGACTAGCGGCAACTCCTACGAGCAGTACTTC
CASSLRWGTSGNSYEQYF
>few|TRBV6-5|TRBJ1-2|.
TGTGCCAGCAGTTACTGGGGCTTGGACTATGGCTACACCTTC
CASSYWGLDYGYTF
>.|TRBV20-1|TRBJ2-1|TRBD2
TGCAGTGCTCCACGGAGCGGGGGGTCATACAATGAGCAGTTCTTC
CSAPRSGGSYNEQFF
>.|TRBV15|TRBJ2-5|.
TGTGCCACCAGCAGGGACCCCGGGGTCTCCCAAGAGACCCAGTACTTC
CATSRDPGVSQETQYF